This T cell receptor (beta chain) was recorded in a study of blood T cell repertoires in COVID-19. In the original analysis: How many nucleated cells were present was estimated from reference gene primer amplification. Profiling relied on immunoSEQ multiplex PCR, and the TCRdb table lists in-frame clones only, not all of them. V, J and clone size are those of that table, while D and trimming were read from the DNA. This repertoire shows over 150,000 clones, approximately 73% found once; its top ten account for less than 4.5%. V was cut by 5 bases and J by 4 bases, with 9 bases left in between. This CDR3 is 13 amino acids long. The V gene's germline CDR1 is MNHEY and CDR2 SVGAGI.

Sequencing was done on a sample of peripheral blood. The rearrangement joins TRBV6-5 to TRBJ1-3; D ambiguous. The sequence came from an elderly woman with acute or convalescent COVID-19. The CDR3 loop is CASSLAQGNTIYF. In nucleotides, the CDR3 is TGTGCCAGCAGTCTCGCACAGGGAAACACCATATATTTT.